This TCR beta chain came from a study of blood T cell repertoires in COVID-19. For the study at large: Collection of acute and convalescent COVID-19 samples took place in the United States, Italy and Spain. T cells, B-cell-depleted T cells, or PBMCs provided the cDNA or gDNA that served as material.

Authors' analysis steps: Nucleated cell number was recorded as an estimate derived from reference gene primer amplification. Repertoires were generated with immunoSEQ multiplex PCR, while TCRdb's copy carries only in-frame clones and drops some. V and J calls and clone size follow that table, whereas D and trimming were derived from the DNA. The data show about 190,000 clones, around 90% seen once. CDR3 length: 12 residues. V lost 6 bases to trimming and J lost 6 bases, with 10 bases between them. This TCR derives from a man in his forties or fifties with acute or convalescent COVID-19. This chain uses TRBV12-3 or TRBV12-4 with TRBJ2-3; tentative D call: TRBD2 (6 bases). What was sequenced was peripheral blood. The DNA for the CDR3 is TGTGCCAGCAGGCGGGATGGGGATACGCAGTATTTT. Translating gives CASRRDGDTQYF.